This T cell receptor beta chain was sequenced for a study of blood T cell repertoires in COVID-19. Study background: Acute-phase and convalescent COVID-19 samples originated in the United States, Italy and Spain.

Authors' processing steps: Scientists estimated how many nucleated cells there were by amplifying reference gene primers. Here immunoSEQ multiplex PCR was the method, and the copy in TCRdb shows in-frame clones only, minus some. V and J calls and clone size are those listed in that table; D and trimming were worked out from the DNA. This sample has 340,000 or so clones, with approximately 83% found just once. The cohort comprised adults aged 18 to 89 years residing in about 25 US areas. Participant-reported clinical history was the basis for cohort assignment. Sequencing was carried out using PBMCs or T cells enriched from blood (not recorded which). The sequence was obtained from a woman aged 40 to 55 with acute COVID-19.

The CDR3 DNA is TGTGCCAGCAGCTTAAGGGGACAATGGGGCTCTGGGGCCAACGTCCTGACTTTC. Translated, it gives CASSLRGQWGSGANVLTF. J is TRBJ2-6 and V is TRBV11-2, with a possible D match to TRBD1 (6 bases). From germline, CDR1 is SGHAT and CDR2 FQNNGV. V was clipped by 2 bases and J by 0 bases, with 14 bases between them. The CDR3 length is 18 residues.